Sequencing of this TCR beta chain was carried out in a study of blood T cells in healthy people across ages. It was with a sample-barcoded 5' primer and a J-beta primer mix that a second PCR of roughly 6 to 12 cycles was run. TCRdb processed the 5' RACE reads anew with MiXCR; each CDR3 protein has one entry. Among approximately 2,000,000 distinct CDR3 sequences, around 40% were seen once, and the ten largest hold about 23%. Germline V gene data show CDR1 as MNHNS and CDR2 as SASEGT. V lost 1 base, J lost 8 bases, and 11 bases lay in between. The length of the CDR3 is 13 residues. General study results and limits: Roughly linearly, TCR beta diversity per million T cells fell as age increased.

With respect to this clonotype: Its target is unknown.

What was sequenced was blood. This sequence was found in a human donor in good health. The V gene is TRBV6-1, the J gene TRBJ1-2; TRBD1 might be the D (5 bases). The CDR3, as DNA: TGTGCCAGCAGTGAAGGCCGGGACGACGGCTACACCTTC. Amino acids: CASSEGRDDGYTF.